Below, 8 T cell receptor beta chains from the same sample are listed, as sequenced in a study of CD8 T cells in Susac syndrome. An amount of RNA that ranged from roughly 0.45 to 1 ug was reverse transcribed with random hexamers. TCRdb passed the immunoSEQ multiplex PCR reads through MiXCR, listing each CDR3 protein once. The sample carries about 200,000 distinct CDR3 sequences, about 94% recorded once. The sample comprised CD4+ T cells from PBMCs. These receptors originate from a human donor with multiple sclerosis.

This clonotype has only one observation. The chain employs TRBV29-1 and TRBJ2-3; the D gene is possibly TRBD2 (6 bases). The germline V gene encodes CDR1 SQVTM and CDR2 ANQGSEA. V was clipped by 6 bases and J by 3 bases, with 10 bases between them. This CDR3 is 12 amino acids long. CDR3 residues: CSVGGGTDTQYF. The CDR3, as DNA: TGCAGCGTCGGGGGTGGGACAGATACGCAGTATTTT.

In DNA, the CDR3 is TGCAGTGCTAGTGCCAGGCTCCAAGAGACCCAGTACTTC. Translating it yields CSASARLQETQYF. The rearrangement links TRBV20-1 to TRBJ2-5; D not resolved. This CDR3 is 13 amino acids long. Per the germline V gene, CDR1 is DFQATT and CDR2 is SNEGSKA (reference sequence). The V end lost 3 bases, the J end lost 1 base, and 9 bases lay between the germline ends.

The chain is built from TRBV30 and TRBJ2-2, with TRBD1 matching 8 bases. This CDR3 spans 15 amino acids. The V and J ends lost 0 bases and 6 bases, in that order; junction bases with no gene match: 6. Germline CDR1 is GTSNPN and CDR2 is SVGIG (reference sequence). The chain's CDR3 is CAWSVIGTGPGELFF. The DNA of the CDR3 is TGTGCCTGGAGTGTAATCGGGACAGGTCCCGGGGAGCTGTTTTTT.

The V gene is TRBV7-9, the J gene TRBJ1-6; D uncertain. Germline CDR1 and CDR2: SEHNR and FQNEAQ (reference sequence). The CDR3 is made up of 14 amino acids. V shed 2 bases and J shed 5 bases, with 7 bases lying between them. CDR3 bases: TGTGCCAGCAGCTTACGCGTTGATAATTCACCCCTCCACTTT. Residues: CASSLRVDNSPLHF.

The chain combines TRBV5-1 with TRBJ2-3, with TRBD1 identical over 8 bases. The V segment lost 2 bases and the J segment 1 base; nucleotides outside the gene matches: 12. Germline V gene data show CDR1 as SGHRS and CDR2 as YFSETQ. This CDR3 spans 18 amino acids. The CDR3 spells CASSLRPGGSFGTDTQYF. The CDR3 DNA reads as TGCGCCAGCAGCTTAAGGCCAGGGGGCTCCTTCGGCACAGATACGCAGTATTTT.

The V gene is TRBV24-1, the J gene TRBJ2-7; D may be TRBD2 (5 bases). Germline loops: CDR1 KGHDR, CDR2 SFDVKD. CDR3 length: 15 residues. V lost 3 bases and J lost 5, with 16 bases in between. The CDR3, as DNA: TGTGCCACCAGTGATAGCAAAGGACCCGGGGACGAGCAGTACTTC. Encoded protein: CATSDSKGPGDEQYF.

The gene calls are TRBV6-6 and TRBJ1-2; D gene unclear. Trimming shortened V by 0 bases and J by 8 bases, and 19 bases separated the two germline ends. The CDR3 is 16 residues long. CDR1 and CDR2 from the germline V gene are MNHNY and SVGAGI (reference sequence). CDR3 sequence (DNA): TGTGCCAGCAGTTACTCGATCCTAAGCTTGTATGAGGGCTACACCTTC. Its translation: CASSYSILSLYEGYTF.

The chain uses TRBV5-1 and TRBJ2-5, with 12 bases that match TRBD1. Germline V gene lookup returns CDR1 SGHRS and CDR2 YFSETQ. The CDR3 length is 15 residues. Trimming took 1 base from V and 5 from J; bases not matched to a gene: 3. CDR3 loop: CASSLWGQGAETQYF. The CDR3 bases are TGCGCCAGCAGCTTGTGGGGACAGGGGGCGGAGACCCAGTACTTC.